Below are 19 T cell receptor beta chains sequenced from a single sample in a study of T cells in localized non-small cell lung cancer. TCRdb keeps only in-frame clones here, not all; method: immunoSEQ multiplex PCR. Among more than 20,000 clones listed, about 88% were seen once. Sample: peripheral blood, taken before any cancer treatment. The origin of the receptors is an older female donor with stage I lung adenocarcinoma.

V gene TRBV6-5 combines with J gene TRBJ1-5; possible D gene TRBD1, 5 bases. CDR3 length: 15 amino acids. The germline V and J ends were trimmed by 7 bases and 4 bases, with 17 bases remaining between them. Looked up from germline, CDR1 is MNHEY and CDR2 is SVGAGI. The CDR3 loop is CASKNGAANNQPQHF. The DNA of the CDR3 is TGTGCCAGCAAAAACGGGGCAGCTAATAATCAGCCCCAGCATTTT.

The CDR3 region is CASSIEQGPTRPQHF. The CDR3 nucleotides read TGTGCCAGTAGTATCGAACAGGGGCCTACGAGGCCCCAGCATTTT. This chain uses TRBV19 with TRBJ1-5, with 7 bases lining up with TRBD1. The V segment lost 3 bases and the J segment 9 bases; nucleotides outside the gene matches: 11. CDR3 length equals 15 residues. Germline V gene lookup returns CDR1 LNHDA and CDR2 SQIVND (reference sequence).

The chain's CDR3 is CASSIRTGDNQPQHF. The DNA of the CDR3 is TGTGCCAGTAGTATTAGGACAGGGGACAATCAGCCCCAGCATTTT. V usage is TRBV19 and J usage is TRBJ1-5, with 9 bases identical to TRBD1. This CDR3 has 15 amino acids. Germline CDR1 is LNHDA and CDR2 is SQIVND (reference sequence). The junction had 3 bases not matched to a gene; V was cut back by 3 bases and J by 3 bases. The full variable domain, in which reference TRBV19 and TRBJ1-5 provide the parts outside the CDR3, is DGGITQSPKYLFRKEGQNVTLSCEQNLNHDAMYWYRQDPGQGLRLIYYSQIVNDFQKGDIAEGYSVSREKKESFPLTVTSAQKNPTAFYLCASSIRTGDNQPQHFGDGTRLSIL.

J is TRBJ1-1 and V is TRBV6-6; TRBD1 might be the D (5 bases). The V gene's germline CDR1 is MNHNY and CDR2 SVGAGI (reference sequence). This CDR3 region has 15 residues. Trimming left V 0 bases short and J 4 bases short, with 12 bases between. CDR3 loop: CASSYSGGRGTEAFF. The CDR3 nucleotides read TGTGCCAGCAGTTACTCGGGAGGGAGGGGCACTGAAGCTTTCTTT.

The rearrangement joins TRBV4-1 to TRBJ2-4; TRBD2 matches 15 bases. Germline V CDR1 and CDR2: MGHRA, YSYEKL. The CDR3 sequence is 18 residues long. The V and J ends lost 4 bases and 1 base, in that order; junction bases with no gene match: 5. CDR3 sequence reads: CASSPGLAGGRAKNIQYF. For the CDR3, the DNA is TGCGCCAGCAGCCCCGGACTAGCGGGAGGGCGGGCCAAAAACATTCAGTACTTC.

This clone occurred once. The chain joins TRBV2 to TRBJ1-6, with a possible D match to TRBD1 (6 bases). This CDR3 has 14 residues. Germline V gene sequence: CDR1 SNHLY, CDR2 FYNNEI. Trimming took off 3 bases at V and 10 bases at J, with 13 bases between the two ends. CDR3 bases: TGTGCCAGCAGTGATTTCAGGGGCGCATCACCCCTCCACTTT. This gives the protein CASSDFRGASPLHF.

This clone was seen a single time. The rearrangement links TRBV4-1 to TRBJ1-1, with D perhaps matching TRBD1 (6 bases). Germline CDR1 is MGHRA and CDR2 is YSYEKL. V was shortened by 1 base and J by 3 bases, with 15 bases between the two germline ends. The CDR3 extends over 16 amino acids. The CDR3: CASSQGEIRGDTEAFF. Here the CDR3 DNA reads TGCGCCAGCAGCCAAGGGGAAATAAGGGGGGACACTGAAGCTTTCTTT.

This clone was counted a single time. The V call is TRBV2, the J call TRBJ2-1, with 7 bases identical to TRBD1. The CDR3 length is 14 residues. In germline, CDR1 is SNHLY, CDR2 FYNNEI. V shed 3 bases, J shed 8 bases, and the junction held 7 bases outside the gene matches. CDR3 nucleotide sequence: TGTGCCAGCAGTGACGGCACAGGGGCGGATGAGCAGTTCTTC. The encoded protein is CASSDGTGADEQFF.

The CDR3 bases are TGTGCCAGCAGCGGACCCACAGGGGCGGGGGAAGCTTTCTTT. Translating it yields CASSGPTGAGEAFF. The rearrangement joins TRBV9 to TRBJ1-1; 7 nucleotides agree with TRBD1. The CDR3 loop spans 14 amino acids. Germline CDR1 SGDLS, CDR2 YYNGEE. V lost 3 bases to trimming and J lost 8 bases; unmatched junction nucleotides: 10.

This clone was counted once. The chain combines TRBV7-9 with TRBJ1-4; 7 bases agree with TRBD1. This CDR3 is 15 amino acids long. V lost 4 bases to trimming and J lost 6 bases; unmatched junction nucleotides: 8. CDR1 is SEHNR, CDR2 FQNEAQ, per germline (reference sequence). Here the CDR3 DNA reads TGTGCCAGCAGCTCCCGACAGGGAACGGATGAAAAACTGTTTTTT. Translating gives CASSSRQGTDEKLFF.

The J gene is TRBJ2-7, the V gene TRBV6-5, with D perhaps TRBD1 or TRBD2 (5 bases each). The V gene lost 5 bases and the J gene lost 2 bases, with 13 bases spanning the gap. CDR1 is MNHEY, CDR2 SVGAGI, per germline. The CDR3 length is 14 residues. The CDR3 sequence: CASSAGTRTYEQYF. The CDR3 nucleotides are TGTGCCAGCAGTGCCGGGACGAGGACCTACGAGCAGTACTTC.

The chain uses TRBV10-2 and TRBJ2-4; 8 nucleotides match TRBD1. The CDR3 runs to 12 residues. CDR1 and CDR2 from the germline V gene are WSHSY and SAAADI. Germline trimming cut 10 bases from V and 7 bases from J; bases unmatched to any gene: 6. The chain's CDR3 is CATATGVNIQYF. The CDR3 nucleotides are TGCGCCACCGCGACAGGGGTGAACATTCAGTACTTC.

The rearrangement joins TRBV11-2 to TRBJ2-2; 9 positions agree with TRBD2. The CDR3 extends over 18 amino acids. Germline CDR1 reads SGHAT; CDR2 reads FQNNGV. The V and J ends lost 5 bases and 1 base, in that order; junction bases with no gene match: 11. For the CDR3, the DNA is TGTGCCAGCAGCCAAGCCGGGACTAGCAACTGGAACACCGGGGAGCTGTTTTTT. This encodes CASSQAGTSNWNTGELFF.

The V and J genes are TRBV25-1 and TRBJ2-5, with 10 bases matching TRBD2. The junction had 6 bases not matched to a gene; V was cut back by 7 bases and J by 4 bases. Germline V gene data show CDR1 as MGHDK and CDR2 as SYGVNS. The CDR3 spans 14 residues. CDR3 region: CASTSSGSGETQYF. In DNA form, the CDR3 reads TGTGCCAGCACCTCTAGCGGGAGTGGAGAGACCCAGTACTTC.

This chain links TRBV2 with TRBJ2-5; 7 nucleotides agree with TRBD1. Germline-derived CDR1 and CDR2 are SNHLY and FYNNEI. This CDR3 comprises 14 residues. V trimming: 6 bases; J trimming: 1 base; junction bases outside the gene matches: 5. The CDR3 loop is CASRVGTVQETQYF. CDR3 DNA sequence: TGTGCCAGCAGGGTAGGGACAGTCCAAGAGACCCAGTACTTC.

The chain recombines TRBV5-5 with TRBJ1-3, with 7 bases aligning to TRBD1. The J segment lost 4 bases and the V segment lost 3 bases, leaving 7 bases of the junction unmatched. CDR3 length: 15 residues. Germline lookup yields CDR1 SGHKS and CDR2 YYEKEE (reference sequence). The CDR3 DNA is TGTGCCAGCAGCTGGCAGGGGGTCAGCGGAAACACCATATATTTT. Translation gives CASSWQGVSGNTIYF.

The V and J genes are TRBV6-6 and TRBJ1-1; tentatively, D is TRBD1 (6 bases). This CDR3 comprises 16 residues. Germline V gives CDR1 MNHNY, CDR2 SVGAGI (reference sequence). V lost 0 bases to trimming and J lost 1 base, with 12 bases between them. CDR3 bases: TGTGCCAGCAGTTACTCCCCAGGGGCCCCGAACACTGAAGCTTTCTTT. Its translation: CASSYSPGAPNTEAFF.

The CDR3 region is CASSLPGTSGYTF. The CDR3 DNA reads as TGTGCCAGCAGCCTGCCCGGGACGTCTGGCTACACCTTC. The chain uses TRBV5-4 and TRBJ1-2; D possibly corresponds to TRBD1 (5 bases). The CDR3 is 13 amino acids. V was clipped by 4 bases and J by 7 bases, with 14 bases between them. Germline V gene lookup returns CDR1 SGHNT and CDR2 YYREEE (reference sequence).

V and J are TRBV6-4 and TRBJ2-5; 10 bases are a match to TRBD2. This CDR3 is 18 amino acids long. The germline V gene encodes CDR1 MRHNA and CDR2 SNTAGT. Losses at the gene ends were 5 bases for V and 3 bases for J; bases not matched to a gene: 15. Here the CDR3 reads CASSSVPSGRFKEETQYF. The CDR3 DNA is TGTGCCAGCAGTAGCGTTCCTAGCGGGAGATTCAAAGAAGAGACCCAGTACTTC.